This T cell receptor beta chain was sequenced in a study of cytomegalovirus exposure and HLA in healthy donors. The PCR was carried out with 60 Vbeta primers and 13 Jbeta primers. The table came from immunoSEQ multiplex PCR; TCRdb's copy has only in-frame clones and leaves some out. The table has approximately 120,000 clones, roughly 80% seen once. Study findings and constraints: Trimming of TCR beta V- and J-genes showed a link, identified in a later analysis, to a missense DCLRE1C variant.

The sample holds one count of this clone. Antigen: not known. Germline V gene data show CDR1 as MNHEY and CDR2 as SVGAGI. The J segment lost 0 bases and the V segment lost 0 bases, leaving 4 bases of the junction unmatched. The CDR3 totals 16 residues. The sequence came from a man aged 25-45 years in good health and CMV-seropositive. The specimen sequenced was PBMCs. The V gene is TRBV6-5, the J gene TRBJ1-1, with TRBD1 identical over 7 bases. CDR3 sequence: CASSYSRDSMNTEAFF. The DNA of the CDR3 is TGTGCCAGCAGTTACTCGAGGGACAGTATGAACACTGAAGCTTTCTTT.